These 28 T cell receptor beta chains came from one sample sequenced in a study of cytomegalovirus exposure and HLA in healthy donors. The primer mix had 60 Vbeta and 13 Jbeta primers. Sequencing used immunoSEQ multiplex PCR; TCRdb keeps in-frame clones, though not all of them. This sample's table reports over 100,000 clones. The sample consisted of PBMCs. The origin of the receptors is a man between 18 and 35 years old in good health and CMV-seronegative.

The rearrangement joins TRBV6-6 to TRBJ1-3; TRBD1 aligns across 7 bases. The CDR3 totals 16 residues. Germline CDR1 and CDR2: MNHNY and SVGAGI (reference sequence). J gave up 0 bases and V 4 bases, and 6 bases lay outside the gene matches. This CDR3 reads CASSLDTGDSGNTIYF. The CDR3, as DNA: TGTGCCAGCAGTTTGGACACAGGGGACTCTGGAAACACCATATATTTT.

V is TRBV28 and J is TRBJ1-2; no clear D gene. This CDR3 is 14 amino acids long. Germline lookup yields CDR1 MDHEN and CDR2 SYDVKM. V was pared by 8 bases and J by 4 bases, with 17 bases between. The CDR3 coding sequence is TGTGCCAGCGGGCGGGGAGGGCGGGGCTATGGCTACACCTTC. Protein: CASGRGGRGYGYTF.

This chain connects TRBV7-2 to TRBJ2-3; D is possibly TRBD2 (6 bases). The CDR3 covers 14 residues. V was cut by 1 base and J by 5 bases, with 10 bases left in between. The germline V gene has CDR1 SGHTA and CDR2 FQGNSA. CDR3 in DNA: TGTGCCAGCAGCTTAGGGGGCGGGATAGATACGCAGTATTTT. This sequence encodes CASSLGGGIDTQYF.

V is TRBV25-1 and J is TRBJ1-1; weak D call: TRBD1 (5 bases). Between the trimmed V and J ends, which lost 6 bases and 0 bases, there was a span of 8 bases. There are 13 residues in the CDR3. Per germline, CDR1 MGHDK and CDR2 SYGVNS. The CDR3 sequence is CASSSGMNTEAFF. The CDR3 DNA reads TGTGCCAGCAGCTCAGGGATGAACACTGAAGCTTTCTTT.

The chain couples TRBV6-5 to TRBJ1-2, with D possibly matching TRBD1 (5 bases). Trimming shortened V by 2 bases and J by 8 bases, and 9 bases separated the two germline ends. Per germline, CDR1 MNHEY and CDR2 SVGAGI. CDR3 size: 12 residues. This CDR3 reads CASSYGAEGYTF. CDR3 in DNA: TGTGCCAGCAGTTACGGGGCCGAGGGCTACACCTTC.

This rearrangement joins TRBV27 to TRBJ1-1; D call uncertain. From germline, CDR1 is MNHEY and CDR2 SMNVEV (reference sequence). Trimming pared 2 bases from V and 2 bases from J, leaving 12 bases between. The CDR3 length is 15 residues. The CDR3: CASSLRGPSNTEAFF. The CDR3 DNA reads TGTGCCAGCAGTTTACGCGGTCCCTCAAACACTGAAGCTTTCTTT.

The chain employs TRBV28 and TRBJ1-5; D gene uncertain. Germline CDR1 is MDHEN and CDR2 is SYDVKM. The CDR3 runs 14 residues. The V end was cut by 3 bases, the J end by 5 bases, with 11 bases between. The CDR3 reads CASSLSDNHQPQHF. The CDR3 DNA is TGTGCCAGCAGTTTGTCTGACAATCATCAGCCCCAGCATTTT.

The CDR3 DNA reads TGTGCCACCAAGCGGGGGACTAGCGCAGATACGCAGTATTTT. Translation: CATKRGTSADTQYF. This chain links TRBV7-2 with TRBJ2-3, with TRBD2 matching 10 bases. This CDR3 comprises 14 residues. CDR1 and CDR2 (germline): SGHTA, FQGNSA. V dropped 10 bases and J dropped 4; count of bases not matched to a gene: 8.

V and J are TRBV5-4 and TRBJ1-4; D remains unclear. CDR1 is SGHNT and CDR2 is YYREEE in the germline V gene (reference sequence). Between the trimmed V and J ends, which lost 4 bases and 5 bases, there was a span of 15 bases. This CDR3 has 15 residues. CDR3 nucleotides: TGTGCCAGCAGCGCGGGCCTGGTAAGGAATGAAAAACTGTTTTTT. Its translation: CASSAGLVRNEKLFF.

The chain is built from TRBV10-3 and TRBJ1-1, with D tentatively TRBD1 (5 bases). The CDR3 runs to 12 residues. The germline V gene encodes CDR1 ENHRY and CDR2 SYGVKD. V lost 10 bases and J lost 6, with 15 bases in between. The DNA of the CDR3 is TGTGCCACCGCAGGGAATTCGGCTGAAGCTTTCTTT. As protein: CATAGNSAEAFF.

The rearrangement links TRBV7-9 to TRBJ1-1, with D tentatively TRBD1 (5 bases). V lost 6 bases, J lost 0 bases, and 11 bases lay in between. The CDR3 is 14 residues long. The germline CDR1 and CDR2 sequences are SEHNR and FQNEAQ (reference sequence). DNA for the CDR3: TGTGCCAGCAGTCCAGGAGGGGTGAACACTGAAGCTTTCTTT. This translates into CASSPGGVNTEAFF.

The chain combines TRBV28 with TRBJ2-7; tentative D call: TRBD2 (5 bases). Per the germline V gene, CDR1 is MDHEN and CDR2 is SYDVKM. The CDR3 runs to 12 residues. Between the trimmed V and J ends, which lost 8 bases and 3 bases, there was a span of 11 bases. The CDR3: CASARGGYEQYF. The DNA of the CDR3 is TGTGCCAGCGCCCGGGGTGGCTACGAGCAGTACTTC.

CDR3 amino acids: CASSSPSRGPNEKLFF. The CDR3, as DNA: TGTGCCAGCAGTTCTCCTTCTAGGGGCCCTAATGAAAAACTGTTTTTT. This chain joins TRBV27 and TRBJ1-4; a weak D match, TRBD1 (5 bases). CDR3 length equals 16 residues. With 4 bases removed from V and 3 bases from J, the gap between germline ends came to 15 bases. Per the germline V gene, CDR1 is MNHEY and CDR2 is SMNVEV (reference sequence).

The chain uses TRBV28 and TRBJ2-1; 9 bases line up with TRBD1. This CDR3 spans 14 amino acids. The V gene end was trimmed by 6 bases and the J gene end by 8 bases; junction bases not matched to a gene: 8. Germline V lookup: CDR1 MDHEN, CDR2 SYDVKM. CDR3: CASSSGTGIHEQFF. The CDR3, as DNA: TGTGCCAGCAGCTCCGGGACAGGGATCCATGAGCAGTTCTTC.

This sequence joins TRBV5-8 and TRBJ2-3, with 7 positions matching TRBD1. Per germline, CDR1 SGHTS and CDR2 YDEGEE. The J segment lost 4 bases and the V segment lost 8 bases, leaving 13 bases of the junction unmatched. The CDR3 length is 15 residues. The CDR3 loop reads CARGPTGNSPDTQYF. The CDR3 region has the DNA TGTGCCAGGGGACCGACAGGGAATAGCCCAGATACGCAGTATTTT. Complete variable domain (other parts from reference TRBV5-8 and TRBJ2-3): EAGVTQSPTHLIKTRGQQATLRCSPISGHTSVYWYQQALGLGLQFLLWYDEGEERNRGNFPPRFSGRQFPNYSSELNVNALELEDSALYLCARGPTGNSPDTQYFGPGTRLTVL.

This chain joins TRBV7-2 and TRBJ2-3; D possibly corresponds to TRBD2 (7 bases). The CDR3 has 15 amino acids. Deletions cut 0 bases from V and 6 bases from J, with 13 bases between. In germline, CDR1 is SGHTA, CDR2 FQGNSA. CDR3 sequence reads: CASSLAGGPGDTQYF. The DNA for the CDR3 is TGTGCCAGCAGCTTAGCGGGGGGGCCAGGGGATACGCAGTATTTT.

CDR3 sequence (DNA): TGCGCCAGCAGCCAGGGGTGGGGACAGCAAAATGAAAAACTGTTTTTT. As protein: CASSQGWGQQNEKLFF. The chain has TRBV4-3 and TRBJ1-4, with 7 bases fitting TRBD1. The germline gives CDR1 LGHNA, CDR2 YSLEER. V was pared by 3 bases and J by 5 bases, with 9 bases of the junction left unmatched. This CDR3 comprises 16 residues.

This chain uses TRBV6-6 with TRBJ2-7; TRBD1 agrees at 7 bases. The V segment lost 7 bases and the J segment 2 bases; nucleotides outside the gene matches: 8. The CDR3 contains 14 residues. Germline V gene sequence: CDR1 MNHNY, CDR2 SVGAGI (reference sequence). CDR3 sequence reads: CASKGTEATYEQYF. In DNA form, the CDR3 reads TGTGCCAGCAAGGGGACAGAAGCCACCTACGAGCAGTACTTC.

The J gene is TRBJ1-2, the V gene TRBV28; D remains ambiguous. CDR1 and CDR2 from the germline V gene are MDHEN and SYDVKM. The CDR3 loop spans 12 amino acids. V was pared by 5 bases and J by 5 bases, with 9 bases between. CDR3 nucleotides: TGTGCCAGCAGTGGCGGATCTTATGGCTACACCTTC. Translating it yields CASSGGSYGYTF.

The chain couples TRBV19 to TRBJ2-2; tentatively, D is TRBD2 (6 bases). V lost 3 bases, J lost 5 bases, and 13 bases lay in between. This CDR3 has 15 residues. Germline lookup yields CDR1 LNHDA and CDR2 SQIVND (reference sequence). The CDR3 DNA is TGTGCCAGTAGTATCGACGGGAGTGGAACCGGGGAGCTGTTTTTT. Translating it yields CASSIDGSGTGELFF. Filled out from reference TRBV19 and TRBJ2-2, the complete variable domain reads DGGITQSPKYLFRKEGQNVTLSCEQNLNHDAMYWYRQDPGQGLRLIYYSQIVNDFQKGDIAEGYSVSREKKESFPLTVTSAQKNPTAFYLCASSIDGSGTGELFFGEGSRLTVL.

This chain uses TRBV6-5 with TRBJ2-5, with no clear D. From germline, CDR1 is MNHEY and CDR2 SVGAGI. The CDR3 is made up of 13 amino acids. Between the trimmed V and J ends, which lost 6 bases and 3 bases, there was a span of 11 bases. The CDR3 sequence is CASRQYKEETQYF. CDR3 in DNA: TGTGCCAGCAGACAGTACAAGGAAGAGACCCAGTACTTC.

The CDR3 here is CASSVGAAGVSEQYF. The CDR3 DNA reads as TGTGCCAGCAGCGTAGGCGCCGCAGGGGTTTCCGAGCAGTACTTC. The rearrangement links TRBV9 to TRBJ2-7; tentative D call: TRBD1 (6 bases). Germline V CDR1 and CDR2: SGDLS, YYNGEE. The V and J ends lost 0 bases and 6 bases respectively, with 16 bases between them. The CDR3 length is 15 residues.

This chain links TRBV11-3 with TRBJ2-1, with no clear D. The ends were cut back, 0 bases at V and 2 bases at J, with 14 bases in the middle. This CDR3 spans 17 amino acids. Looked up from germline, CDR1 is SGHNT and CDR2 is YENEEA. CDR3: CASSLDRMVNTYNEQFF. CDR3 nucleotides: TGTGCCAGCAGCTTAGATCGAATGGTAAACACCTACAATGAGCAGTTCTTC.

The chain employs TRBV5-1 and TRBJ2-5; TRBD1 agrees at 9 bases. This CDR3 has 14 residues. The germline V gene encodes CDR1 SGHRS and CDR2 YFSETQ. The trim removed 4 bases at V and 5 bases at J, leaving 6 bases unmatched. CDR3 sequence (DNA): TGCGCCAGCAGCAGGGGACAGGGAGGGGAGACCCAGTACTTC. Its protein is CASSRGQGGETQYF.

The chain has TRBV19 and TRBJ2-2; D may be TRBD2 (5 bases). The V gene's germline CDR1 is LNHDA and CDR2 SQIVND (reference sequence). The CDR3 is 14 amino acids. V was shortened by 5 bases and J by 4 bases, with 11 bases between the two germline ends. CDR3 nucleotides: TGTGCCAGTAGTCGGCGGGCGGGCACCGGGGAGCTGTTTTTT. It codes for CASSRRAGTGELFF.

As to this clone: Additional DNA sequences in this sample encode the identical CDR3. The chain is built from TRBV4-3 and TRBJ1-2; D is uncertain. Germline-derived CDR1 and CDR2 are LGHNA and YSLEER. The ends were cut back, 4 bases at V and 4 bases at J, with 13 bases in the middle. The CDR3 is 14 amino acids. Here the CDR3 DNA reads TGCGCCAGCAGCCGGTCCCGTGAGGCCTATGGCTACACCTTC. It specifies CASSRSREAYGYTF.

This chain joins TRBV7-9 and TRBJ2-7; D may be TRBD2 (5 bases). V was pared by 2 bases and J by 1 base, with 9 bases between. Germline V gene sequence: CDR1 SEHNR, CDR2 FQNEAQ (reference sequence). CDR3 length equals 14 residues. This CDR3 reads CASSLTTISYEQYF. For the CDR3, the DNA is TGTGCCAGCAGCTTAACGACTATATCCTACGAGCAGTACTTC.

The chain uses TRBV27 and TRBJ2-2, with a weak D call TRBD2 (5 bases). Germline V gene lookup returns CDR1 MNHEY and CDR2 SMNVEV (reference sequence). Trimming removed 3 bases at V and 4 bases at J, with 9 bases between. The CDR3 totals 14 residues. DNA for the CDR3: TGTGCCAGCAGTTTGGCGGGTGGCACCGGGGAGCTGTTTTTT. Encoded protein: CASSLAGGTGELFF.